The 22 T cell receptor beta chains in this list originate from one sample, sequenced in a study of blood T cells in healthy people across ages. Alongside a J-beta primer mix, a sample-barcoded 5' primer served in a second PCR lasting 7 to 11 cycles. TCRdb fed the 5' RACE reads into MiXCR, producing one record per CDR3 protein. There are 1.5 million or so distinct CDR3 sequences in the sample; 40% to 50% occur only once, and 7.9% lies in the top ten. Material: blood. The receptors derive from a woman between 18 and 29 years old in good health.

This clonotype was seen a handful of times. CDR3 sequence: CAISAEGTYNSPLHF. CDR3 nucleotide sequence: TGTGCCATCAGTGCGGAGGGCACCTATAATTCACCCCTCCACTTT. The chain employs TRBV10-3 and TRBJ1-6; D remains unclear. From germline, CDR1 is ENHRY and CDR2 SYGVKD. The ends were cut back, 4 bases at V and 2 bases at J, with 9 bases in the middle. CDR3 length: 15 residues.

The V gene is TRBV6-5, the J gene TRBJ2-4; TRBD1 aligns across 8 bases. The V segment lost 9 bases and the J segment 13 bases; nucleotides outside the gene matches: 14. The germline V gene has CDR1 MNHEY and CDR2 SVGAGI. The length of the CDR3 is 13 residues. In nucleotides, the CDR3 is TGTGCCAGTAGACAGGGGAGGTACAATGAGCAGTACTTC. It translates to CASRQGRYNEQYF.

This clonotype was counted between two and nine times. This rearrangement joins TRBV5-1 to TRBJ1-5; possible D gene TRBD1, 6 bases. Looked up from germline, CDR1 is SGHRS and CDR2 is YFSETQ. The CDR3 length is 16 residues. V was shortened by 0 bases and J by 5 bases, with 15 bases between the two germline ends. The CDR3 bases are TGCGCCAGCAGCTTGGGTCCGGGGGCGAAAGATCAGCCCCAGCATTTT. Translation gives CASSLGPGAKDQPQHF.

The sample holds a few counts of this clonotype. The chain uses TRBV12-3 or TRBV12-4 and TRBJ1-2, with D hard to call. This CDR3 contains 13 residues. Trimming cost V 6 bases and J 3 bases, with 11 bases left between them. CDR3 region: CASRTSPDYGYTF. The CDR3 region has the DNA TGTGCCAGCAGAACCAGCCCGGACTATGGCTACACCTTC.

The CDR3 nucleotides read TGTGCCAGCAGTTTACCCGACAGGACGGAAGAGCAGTACTTC. This gives the protein CASSLPDRTEEQYF. V is TRBV27 and J is TRBJ2-5, with D perhaps TRBD1 (6 bases). The CDR3 sequence is 14 residues long. Germline V gene sequence: CDR1 MNHEY, CDR2 SMNVEV (reference sequence). V lost 2 bases to trimming and J lost 11 bases, with 18 bases between them.

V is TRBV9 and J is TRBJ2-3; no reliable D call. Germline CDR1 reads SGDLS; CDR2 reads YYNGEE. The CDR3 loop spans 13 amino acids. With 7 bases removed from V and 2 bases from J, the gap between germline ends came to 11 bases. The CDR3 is CASGNSYTDTQYF. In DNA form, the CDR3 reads TGTGCCAGCGGAAACAGTTACACAGATACGCAGTATTTT.

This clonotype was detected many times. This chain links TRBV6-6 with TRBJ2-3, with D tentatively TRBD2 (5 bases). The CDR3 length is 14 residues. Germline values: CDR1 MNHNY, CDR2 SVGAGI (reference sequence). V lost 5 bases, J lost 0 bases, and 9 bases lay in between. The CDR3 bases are TGTGCCAGCAGTAGCGGCTCTAGCACAGATACGCAGTATTTT. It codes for CASSSGSSTDTQYF.

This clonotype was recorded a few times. In nucleotides, the CDR3 is TGTGCCATCAGTGAGATCGGGGTGGTCGGGTCGGATACGCAGTATTTT. It translates to CAISEIGVVGSDTQYF. The chain links TRBV10-3 to TRBJ2-3; a possible D gene is TRBD2 (5 bases). V lost 2 bases to trimming and J lost 6 bases, with 18 bases between them. This CDR3 comprises 16 residues. Germline V gene lookup returns CDR1 ENHRY and CDR2 SYGVKD.

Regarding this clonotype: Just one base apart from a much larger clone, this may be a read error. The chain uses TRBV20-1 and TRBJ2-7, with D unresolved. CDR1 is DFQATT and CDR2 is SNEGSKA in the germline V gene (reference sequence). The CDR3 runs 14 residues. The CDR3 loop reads CGARDYGNSYEQYF. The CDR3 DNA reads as TGCGGTGCTAGAGATTACGGCAATTCTTACGAGCAGTACTTC.

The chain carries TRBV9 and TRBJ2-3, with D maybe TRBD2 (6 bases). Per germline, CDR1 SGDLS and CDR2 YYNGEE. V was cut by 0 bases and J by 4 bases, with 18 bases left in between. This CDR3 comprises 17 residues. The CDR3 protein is CASSVALSLTGADTQYF. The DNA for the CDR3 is TGTGCCAGCAGCGTAGCTCTTTCGTTGACGGGGGCAGATACGCAGTATTTT. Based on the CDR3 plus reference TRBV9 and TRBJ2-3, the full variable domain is DSGVTQTPKHLITATGQRVTLRCSPRSGDLSVYWYQQSLDQGLQFLIQYYNGEERAKGNILERFSAQQFPDLHSELNLSSLELGDSALYFCASSVALSLTGADTQYFGPGTRLTVL.

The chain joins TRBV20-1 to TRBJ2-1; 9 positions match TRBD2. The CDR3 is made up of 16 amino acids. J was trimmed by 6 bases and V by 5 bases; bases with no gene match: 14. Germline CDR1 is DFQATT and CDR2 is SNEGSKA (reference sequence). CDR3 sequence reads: CSASRSAGGRVNEQFF. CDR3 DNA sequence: TGCAGTGCTTCCCGGTCGGCGGGAGGGAGGGTCAATGAGCAGTTCTTC.

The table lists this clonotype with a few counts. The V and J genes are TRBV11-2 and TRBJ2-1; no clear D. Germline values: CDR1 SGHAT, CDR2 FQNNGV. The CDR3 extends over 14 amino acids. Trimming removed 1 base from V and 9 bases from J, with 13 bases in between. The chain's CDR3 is CASSLVGGSSEQFF. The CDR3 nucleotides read TGTGCCAGCAGCTTAGTAGGCGGCTCAAGTGAGCAGTTCTTC. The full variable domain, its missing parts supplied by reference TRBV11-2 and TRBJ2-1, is EAGVAQSPRYKIIEKRQSVAFWCNPISGHATLYWYQQILGQGPKLLIQFQNNGVVDDSQLPKDRFSAERLKGVDSTLKIQPAKLEDSAVYLCASSLVGGSSEQFFGPGTRLTVL.

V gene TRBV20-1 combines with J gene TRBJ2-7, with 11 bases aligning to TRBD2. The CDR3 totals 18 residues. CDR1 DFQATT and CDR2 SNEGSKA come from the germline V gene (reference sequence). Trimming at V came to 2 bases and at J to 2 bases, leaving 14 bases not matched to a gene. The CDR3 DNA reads TGCAGTGCTAGACACGGACTAGCGGGCGCCACACAAACCTACGAGCAGTACTTC. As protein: CSARHGLAGATQTYEQYF.

The CDR3 here is CASSYPPKGQAQSTDTQYF. As DNA, the CDR3 is TGTGCCAGCAGTTACCCACCAAAGGGACAAGCGCAAAGCACAGATACGCAGTATTTT. This chain joins TRBV6-5 and TRBJ2-3; TRBD1 is a possible D gene (6 bases). The CDR3 runs 19 residues. Germline-derived CDR1 and CDR2 are MNHEY and SVGAGI. Between the trimmed V and J ends, which lost 2 bases and 0 bases, there was a span of 21 bases.

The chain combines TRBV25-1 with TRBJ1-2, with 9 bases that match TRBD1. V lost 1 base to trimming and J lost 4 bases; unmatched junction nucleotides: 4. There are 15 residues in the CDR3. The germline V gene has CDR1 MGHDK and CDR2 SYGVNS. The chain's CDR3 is CASSESVTGGYGYTF. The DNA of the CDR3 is TGTGCCAGCAGTGAATCCGTGACAGGGGGCTATGGCTACACCTTC.

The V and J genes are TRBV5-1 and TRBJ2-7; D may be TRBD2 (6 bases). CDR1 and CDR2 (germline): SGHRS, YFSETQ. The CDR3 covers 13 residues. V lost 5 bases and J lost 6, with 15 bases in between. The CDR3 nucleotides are TGCGCCAGCAGGCGGGACCTAACGGGCGAGCAGTACTTC. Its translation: CASRRDLTGEQYF.

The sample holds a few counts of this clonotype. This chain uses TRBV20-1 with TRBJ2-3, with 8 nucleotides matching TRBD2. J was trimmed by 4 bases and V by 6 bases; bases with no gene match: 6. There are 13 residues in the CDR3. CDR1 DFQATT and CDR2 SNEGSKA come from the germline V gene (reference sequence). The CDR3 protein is CSAGLASPDTQYF. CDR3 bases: TGCAGTGCCGGACTAGCCTCTCCAGATACGCAGTATTTT.

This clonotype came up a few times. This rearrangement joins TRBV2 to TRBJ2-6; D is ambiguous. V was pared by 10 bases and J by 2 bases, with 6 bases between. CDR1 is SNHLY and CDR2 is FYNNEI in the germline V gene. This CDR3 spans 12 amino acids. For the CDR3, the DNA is TGTGCCATATCTACTGGGGCCAACGTCCTGACTTTC. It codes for CAISTGANVLTF.

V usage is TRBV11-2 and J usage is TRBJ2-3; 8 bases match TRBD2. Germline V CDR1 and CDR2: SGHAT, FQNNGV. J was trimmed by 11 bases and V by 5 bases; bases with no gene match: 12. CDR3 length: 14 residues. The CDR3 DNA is TGTGCCAGCAGCAACCCTCGGGGGGGCCGACGGCAGTATTTT. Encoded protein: CASSNPRGGRRQYF.

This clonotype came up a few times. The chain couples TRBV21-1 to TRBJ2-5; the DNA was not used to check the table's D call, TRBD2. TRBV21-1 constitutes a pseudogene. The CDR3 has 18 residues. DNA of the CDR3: TGTGCCAGCAGCAAAGACCCTCCCACTAGCGGGGGGTCCGGGACCCAGTACTTC. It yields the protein CASSKDPPTSGGSGTQYF.

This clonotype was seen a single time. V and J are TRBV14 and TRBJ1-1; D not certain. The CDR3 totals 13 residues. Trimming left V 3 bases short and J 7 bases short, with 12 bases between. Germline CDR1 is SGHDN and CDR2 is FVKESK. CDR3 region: CASSHEPWREAFF. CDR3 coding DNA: TGTGCCAGCAGCCATGAGCCCTGGCGTGAAGCTTTCTTT.

CDR3 nucleotides: TGTGCCAGCAGCTCCCCATCGACAGGGGATTACGAGCAGTACTTC. This codes for CASSSPSTGDYEQYF. The V and J genes are TRBV5-6 and TRBJ2-5; 8 bases are shared with TRBD1. The DNA end is a closer match to TRBJ2-7, so the J assignment may be wrong. CDR3 length: 15 amino acids. Germline V CDR1 and CDR2: SGHDT, YYEEEE.